This T cell receptor beta chain comes out of a study of cytomegalovirus exposure and HLA in healthy donors. The germline V gene has CDR1 LNHDA and CDR2 SQIVND (reference sequence). Trimming cost V 5 bases and J 5 bases, with 9 bases left between them. This CDR3 comprises 13 residues. A word on this clone: Its specificity is unknown.

PCR involved 60 Vbeta and 13 Jbeta primers. Produced via immunoSEQ multiplex PCR; TCRdb's table is partial and in-frame only. In the table there are under 90,000 clones, around 75% of which are singletons. Study findings and constraints: Previously analyzed data showed that most TCR beta V segments were productive at a frequency of about 87% or about 30%. Later analysis showed most CMV-associated TCR beta chains appearing HLA-restricted.

This rearrangement joins TRBV19 to TRBJ1-4; unclear D gene. Sequencing was done on a sample of PBMCs. The sequence was collected from a man between 40 and 49 years old in good health and CMV-seronegative. The CDR3, as DNA: TGTGCCAGTAGTCGGCAGGCGAATGAAAAACTGTTTTTT. Its protein is CASSRQANEKLFF.